This entry features one T cell receptor (beta chain) sequence. Its antigen is not yet known. No base quality information exists; no much larger clone differs at one position. The CDR3, cysteine through phenylalanine, is 15 amino acids long. The entry retains the CDR3 DNA only, 45 bases that are in frame from base 1. The junction shows trimming of 2 bases on V and 5 bases on J, plus 14 bases between the germline ends. The germline V gene yields SGHRS for CDR1 and YFSETQ for CDR2. The sample is drawn from a study of T cell clones after liver transplantation (dated by TCRdb to the late 2010s). With regard to the full study: Samples were obtained from ITN030ST, a randomized trial in which withdrawal of immunosuppression was attempted within 2 years of liver transplantation. After a pre-transplant mixed lymphocyte reaction, TCRbeta sequencing was used to pinpoint donor-reactive T cell clones, which were subsequently tracked in post-transplant blood. As an antigen-independent comparator for donor-reactive sequences, third party-reactive TCRbeta sequences were also identified from pre-transplant MLRs. Of the eight recipients, a few were HCV-positive, while the remaining recipients had been transplanted for non-autoimmune, non-viral indications. Until randomization at 12-24 months post-transplant, subjects were given standard immunosuppression, with no induction therapy. To count as tolerant, a recipient had to stay completely off immunosuppression for at least one year without liver enzymes climbing beyond twice the upper limit of normal. Blood samples were collected pre-transplant, pre-randomization before withdrawal, and post-randomization after either full withdrawal or failed withdrawal. The studied cohort comprised 8 liver transplant recipients, 3 classified as tolerant and 5 as non-tolerant.

General study outcomes and caveats: Donor-reactive sequences decreased more than third party-reactive sequences, which suggests partial antigen-specific deletion that was not related to withdrawal success. When repertoire turnover was taken into account, detection of donor-reactive sequences was significantly reduced in 7 of 8 subjects for CD4 and in 8 of 8 subjects for CD8. Conclusions were preliminary, limited by small, heterogeneous patient numbers and non-standardized post-transplant time points. Low numbers of available donor cells limited the measurable donor-reactive repertoire in a couple of subjects. A significant post-transplant decrease in circulating donor-reactive CD4 TCRbeta sequences was observed in 5 of 8 subjects, irrespective of tolerance or HCV status. Because allograft tissue specimens were not available, migration of donor-reactive T cells into the graft, rather than deletion, may have occurred.

High-throughput TCRbeta CDR3 sequencing of frozen genomic DNA was performed by immunoSEQ, with PCR amplification, mapping, bias correction and internal controls included. For the original study's pipeline: Only productive rearrangements were retained, with each unique TCRbeta sequence defined by its CDR3 nucleotide sequence together with its V and J gene. A sequence counted as donor-reactive only if the sequence showed at least 5-fold expansion in CFSE-low cells compared with unstimulated pre-transplant cells and had a frequency of at least 0.01%. To ensure at least 90% detection power, minimum frequency thresholds were set for each subject based on that subject's lowest-template unstimulated sample. Repertoire turnover was measured by Jensen-Shannon divergence between the top 1000 TCRbeta sequences post- and pre-transplant. Two-sided Fisher's exact tests were used to test for changes in how often donor-reactive sequences were detected. TCRdb's version of the immuneACCESS table is confined to in-frame rearrangements and falls short of the full clone set. An unresolved V gene accounts for under half of the shortfall where checked; the remainder is of unknown origin. V and J calls and clone size follow that table, whereas D and trimming were derived from the DNA. The sample includes around 80,000 clones, with over 80% observed a single time. The top ten hold about 0.52% of the sample.

Thawed unstimulated PBMCs were stained for CD3, CD4 and CD8 and FACS-sorted into CD3+CD4+ and CD3+CD8+ populations. All 8 studied subjects were randomized to immunosuppression withdrawal. The Qiagen DNeasy Blood and Tissue Kit was used for genomic DNA isolation. The sequencing here drew on CD4+ T cells from blood, taken approximately 3.5 years after liver transplant. The source is a human patient who received a liver transplant. Some T cells may have been brought in with the graft after a transplant. In this chain, TRBV5-1 is recombined with TRBJ2-1; matching of 6 bases hints at TRBD2 as the D gene. The encoded CDR3 is CASSFVGGLNNEQFF. The nucleotides are TGCGCCAGCAGCTTCGTGGGAGGCCTAAACAATGAGCAGTTCTTC. With the rest looked up from the reference TRBV5-1 and TRBJ2-1 genes rather than sequenced, the full variable domain is KAGVTQTPRYLIKTRGQQVTLSCSPISGHRSVSWYQQTPGQGLQFLFEYFSETQRNKGNFPGRFSGRQFSNSRSEMNVSTLELGDSALYLCASSFVGGLNNEQFFGPGTRLTVL.